Following are 18 T cell receptor beta chains from one sample sequenced in a study of blood T cells in healthy people across ages. Primed by a sample-barcoded 5' primer and a J-beta primer mix, a second PCR proceeded for about 7 to 11 cycles. One entry per CDR3 protein, called by TCRdb with MiXCR from the 5' RACE reads. The table records about 650,000 distinct CDR3 sequences, 32% of them present only once. Sequenced material: blood. Every receptor here comes from a woman of 80 years or more in good health.

The V and J genes are TRBV5-5 and TRBJ1-2, with D hard to call. This CDR3 comprises 16 residues. Germline loops: CDR1 SGHKS, CDR2 YYEKEE (reference sequence). Deletions cut 2 bases from V and 8 bases from J, with 22 bases between. DNA for the CDR3: TGTGCCAGCAGCTTTAACACAAAAGAAGGCTTGGGCGGCTACACCTTC. Translating gives CASSFNTKEGLGGYTF.

CDR3 DNA: TGTGCCATCAGTGAGCCAGGGGTCCCTAATGAGCAGTTCTTC. This gives the protein CAISEPGVPNEQFF. The rearrangement links TRBV10-3 to TRBJ2-1, with TRBD1 as a possible D gene (6 bases). The length of the CDR3 is 14 residues. Germline values: CDR1 ENHRY, CDR2 SYGVKD. V lost 2 bases and J 7 bases, leaving 12 bases between the germline ends.

V and J are TRBV12-3 or TRBV12-4 and TRBJ2-7; D is unresolved. The J call is doubtful: the DNA matches TRBJ2-5 better. CDR3 length: 11 amino acids. CDR3: CASSKGETQYF. The CDR3 nucleotides are TGTGCCAGCAGCAAGGGAGAGACCCAGTACTTC.

The chain links TRBV7-2 to TRBJ2-7; D gene unclear. The DNA end is a closer match to TRBJ2-4, so the J assignment may be wrong. Looked up from germline, CDR1 is SGHTA and CDR2 is FQGNSA. This CDR3 has 12 residues. The CDR3 region is CASSPTDDIQYF. In DNA form, the CDR3 reads TGTGCCAGCAGCCCTACTGATGACATTCAGTACTTC.

This chain links TRBV3-1 with TRBJ1-1; tentatively, D is TRBD1 (6 bases). CDR1 is LGHDT, CDR2 YNNKEL, per germline (reference sequence). Trimming left V 3 bases short and J 5 bases short, with 13 bases between. There are 14 residues in the CDR3. CDR3 in amino acids: CASSHSGARTEAFF. As DNA, the CDR3 is TGTGCCAGCAGCCACTCGGGGGCGCGGACTGAAGCTTTCTTT. The complete variable domain, with remaining parts taken from reference TRBV3-1 and TRBJ1-1, reads DTAVSQTPKYLVTQMGNDKSIKCEQNLGHDTMYWYKQDSKKFLKIMFSYNNKELIINETVPNRFSPKSPDKAHLNLHINSLELGDSAVYFCASSHSGARTEAFFGQGTRLTVV.

The count of this clonotype is one. J is TRBJ1-1 and V is TRBV12-3 or TRBV12-4; 8 nucleotides match TRBD1. Germline trimming cut 3 bases from V and 4 bases from J; bases unmatched to any gene: 4. The CDR3 loop spans 14 amino acids. DNA for the CDR3: TGTGCCAGCAGTTTTTGGGACAGGTCCACTGAAGCTTTCTTT. Translating gives CASSFWDRSTEAFF.

There are many counts of this clonotype. The genes are TRBV5-6 and TRBJ2-7, with 7 bases identical to TRBD2. The CDR3 extends over 16 amino acids. Germline V gives CDR1 SGHDT, CDR2 YYEEEE. J gave up 3 bases and V 1 base, and 10 bases lay outside the gene matches. As DNA, the CDR3 is TGTGCCAGCAGCTTGACTTCTGGACTAGATCTCTACGAGCAGTACTTC. Protein sequence: CASSLTSGLDLYEQYF. The full variable domain, in which reference TRBV5-6 and TRBJ2-7 provide the parts outside the CDR3, is DAGVTQSPTHLIKTRGQQVTLRCSPKSGHDTVSWYQQALGQGPQFIFQYYEEEERQRGNFPDRFSGHQFPNYSSELNVNALLLGDSALYLCASSLTSGLDLYEQYFGPGTRLTVT.

Worth noting for this clonotype: A much larger clone differs by one base, so this may be a read error. CDR3 sequence reads: CASSLGASGSTDTQYF. The CDR3 coding sequence is TGTGCCAGCAGCTTAGGGGCTAGCGGGAGCACAGATACGCAGTATTTT. The chain is built from TRBV7-2 and TRBJ2-3, with 8 nucleotides matching TRBD2. The CDR3 consists of 16 residues. Trimming took 1 base from V and 0 from J; bases not matched to a gene: 3. The germline V gene has CDR1 SGHTA and CDR2 FQGNSA.

Only a few counts were recorded for this clonotype. A read error is possible here, since a much larger clone lies one base away. J is TRBJ2-6 and V is TRBV12-3 or TRBV12-4; maybe TRBD1 (5 bases). The CDR3 has 14 amino acids. The CDR3 sequence is CASTSPSGANVRTF. CDR3 nucleotide sequence: TGTGCCAGCACCTCGCCGTCTGGGGCCAACGTCCGGACTTTC.

As regards this clonotype: The conserved final phenylalanine or tryptophan is absent from the CDR3, which likely points to a read error. J is TRBJ2-6 and V is TRBV30; tentatively, D is TRBD1 or TRBD2 (5 bases each). The CDR3 is 15 amino acids. The ends were cut back, 3 bases at V and 1 base at J, with 10 bases in the middle. The V gene's germline CDR1 is GTSNPN and CDR2 SVGIG (reference sequence). CDR3 DNA sequence: TGTGCCTGGAGCAAGAGGGGTTCTGGGGCCAACGTCCTGACTTGC. Translating it yields CAWSKRGSGANVLTC.

This clonotype occurred many times. V gene TRBV30 combines with J gene TRBJ2-5; 8 bases align to TRBD2. Germline V CDR1 and CDR2: GTSNPN, SVGIG (reference sequence). Unmatched junction bases numbered 2, after V lost 2 bases and J lost 3 bases. This CDR3 is built from 13 residues. Written as DNA, the CDR3 is TGTGCCTGGAGTAGCGGGGGAGAAGAGACCCAGTACTTC. Protein product: CAWSSGGEETQYF.

This clonotype occurred many times. CDR3 amino acids: CASRLGQYQETQYF. The CDR3 DNA sequence: TGCGCCAGCAGATTAGGACAGTACCAAGAGACCCAGTACTTC. V usage is TRBV5-1 and J usage is TRBJ2-5; weak D call: TRBD1 (6 bases). Per the germline V gene, CDR1 is SGHRS and CDR2 is YFSETQ. V lost 5 bases and J lost 0, with 11 bases in between. CDR3 size: 14 residues. Complete variable domain (other parts from reference TRBV5-1 and TRBJ2-5): KAGVTQTPRYLIKTRGQQVTLSCSPISGHRSVSWYQQTPGQGLQFLFEYFSETQRNKGNFPGRFSGRQFSNSRSEMNVSTLELGDSALYLCASRLGQYQETQYFGPGTRLLVL.

This clonotype has at least ten counts. V gene TRBV20-1 combines with J gene TRBJ1-5; D call uncertain. CDR1 DFQATT and CDR2 SNEGSKA come from the germline V gene (reference sequence). V was shortened by 0 bases and J by 3 bases, with 9 bases between the two germline ends. CDR3 length: 14 residues. CDR3 residues: CSARDPQDNQPQHF. CDR3 nucleotide sequence: TGCAGTGCTAGAGACCCCCAGGACAATCAGCCCCAGCATTTT.

This clonotype appeared once. CDR3 bases: TGCAGTGCCGCGCTAGCGGGAGGTTCAGATACGCAGTATTTT. It codes for CSAALAGGSDTQYF. The V gene is TRBV20-1, the J gene TRBJ2-3, with 11 bases that match TRBD2. The CDR3 spans 14 residues. Germline lookup yields CDR1 DFQATT and CDR2 SNEGSKA (reference sequence). The V segment lost 6 bases and the J segment 4 bases; nucleotides outside the gene matches: 6.

This clonotype came up a few times. The chain combines TRBV9 with TRBJ2-5, with 7 bases that match TRBD1. Germline-derived CDR1 and CDR2 are SGDLS and YYNGEE. The CDR3 has 15 residues. V was pared by 3 bases and J by 11 bases, with 16 bases of the junction left unmatched. CDR3 amino acids: CASSGQGRAYNEQYF. DNA for the CDR3: TGTGCCAGCAGCGGACAGGGAAGGGCCTACAATGAGCAGTACTTC.

This clonotype was detected ten times or more. This chain uses TRBV6-1 with TRBJ2-3; 9 nucleotides align to TRBD1. Losses at the gene ends were 4 bases for V and 2 bases for J; bases not matched to a gene: 4. The CDR3 contains 15 residues. The germline CDR1 and CDR2 sequences are MNHNS and SASEGT. CDR3 nucleotides: TGTGCCAGCAGTGTAGGGACAGGGCACACAGATACGCAGTATTTT. It codes for CASSVGTGHTDTQYF.

The CDR3 DNA reads as TGTGCCACCAGTGATTTAGCGGAAGATACGCAGTATTTT. The encoded protein is CATSDLAEDTQYF. The chain joins TRBV24-1 to TRBJ2-3; D is perhaps TRBD2 (5 bases). CDR3 length equals 13 residues. Per germline, CDR1 KGHDR and CDR2 SFDVKD. V was trimmed by 1 base and J by 5 bases, leaving 6 bases between them.

This clonotype has a count of ten or more. V is TRBV6-2 or TRBV6-3 and J is TRBJ2-7, with TRBD2 matching 8 bases. J lost 3 bases, V lost 8 bases, and 6 bases had no gene match. CDR1 MNHEY and CDR2 SVGEGT come from the germline V gene. CDR3 length: 13 residues. CDR3 sequence (DNA): TGTGCCAGCCATCGGGGGGGGTTCTACGAGCAGTACTTC. Translated, it gives CASHRGGFYEQYF.